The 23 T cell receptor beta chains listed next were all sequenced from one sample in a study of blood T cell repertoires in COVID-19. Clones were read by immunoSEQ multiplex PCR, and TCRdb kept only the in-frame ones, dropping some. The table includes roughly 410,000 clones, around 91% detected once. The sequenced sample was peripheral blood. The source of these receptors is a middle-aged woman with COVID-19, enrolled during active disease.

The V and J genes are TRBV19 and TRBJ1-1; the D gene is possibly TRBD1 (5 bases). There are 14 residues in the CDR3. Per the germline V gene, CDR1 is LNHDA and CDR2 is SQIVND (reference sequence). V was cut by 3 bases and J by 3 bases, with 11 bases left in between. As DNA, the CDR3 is TGTGCCAGTAGTATTCTCGGGGGGGACACTGAAGCTTTCTTT. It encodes CASSILGGDTEAFF.

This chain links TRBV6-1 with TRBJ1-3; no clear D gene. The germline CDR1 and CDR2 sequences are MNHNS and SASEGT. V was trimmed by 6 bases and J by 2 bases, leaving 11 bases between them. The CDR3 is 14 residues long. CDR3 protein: CASSPSVAGNTIYF. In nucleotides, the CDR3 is TGTGCCAGCAGCCCCTCGGTTGCTGGAAACACCATATATTTT.

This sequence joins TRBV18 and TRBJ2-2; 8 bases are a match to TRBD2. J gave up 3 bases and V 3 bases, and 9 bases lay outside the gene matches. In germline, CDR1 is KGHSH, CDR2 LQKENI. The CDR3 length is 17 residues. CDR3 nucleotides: TGTGCCAGCTCACCCTCTACGGGGGGGCCGGACACCGGGGAGCTGTTTTTT. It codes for CASSPSTGGPDTGELFF.

The CDR3, as DNA: TGTGCCAGCAGCTTACAGGGTACAAATCAGCCCCAGCATTTT. It yields the protein CASSLQGTNQPQHF. The rearrangement links TRBV7-2 to TRBJ1-5, with D perhaps TRBD1 (5 bases). Trimming removed 2 bases at V and 4 bases at J, with 9 bases between. The CDR3 extends over 14 amino acids. In germline, CDR1 is SGHTA, CDR2 FQGNSA.

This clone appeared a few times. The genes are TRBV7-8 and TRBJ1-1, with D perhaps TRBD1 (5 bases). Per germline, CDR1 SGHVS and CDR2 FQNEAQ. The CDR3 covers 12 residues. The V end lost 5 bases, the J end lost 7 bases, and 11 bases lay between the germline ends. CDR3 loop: CASSEQDFEAFF. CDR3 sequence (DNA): TGTGCCAGCAGCGAACAGGATTTTGAAGCTTTCTTT.

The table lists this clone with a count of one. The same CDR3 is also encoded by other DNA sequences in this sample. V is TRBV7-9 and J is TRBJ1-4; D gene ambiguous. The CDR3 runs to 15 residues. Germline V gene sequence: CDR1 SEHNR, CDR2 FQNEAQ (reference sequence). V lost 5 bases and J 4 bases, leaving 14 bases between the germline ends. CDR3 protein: CASSPPGRGNEKLFF. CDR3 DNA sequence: TGTGCCAGCAGCCCGCCTGGGCGGGGTAATGAAAAACTGTTTTTT.

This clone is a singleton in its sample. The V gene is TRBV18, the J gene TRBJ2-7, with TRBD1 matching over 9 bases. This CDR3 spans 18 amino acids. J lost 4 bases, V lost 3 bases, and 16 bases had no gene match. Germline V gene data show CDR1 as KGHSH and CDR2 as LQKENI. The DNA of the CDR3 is TGTGCCAGCTCACCCCTACCCCCCCGATCACAGGGGGCATACGAGCAGTACTTC. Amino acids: CASSPLPPRSQGAYEQYF.

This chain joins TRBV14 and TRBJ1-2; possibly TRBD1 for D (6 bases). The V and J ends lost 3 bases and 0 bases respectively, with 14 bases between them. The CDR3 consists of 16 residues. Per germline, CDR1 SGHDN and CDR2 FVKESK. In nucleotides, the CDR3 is TGTGCCAGCAGCCATCTAGGCCAGGGGACTAACTATGGCTACACCTTC. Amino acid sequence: CASSHLGQGTNYGYTF.

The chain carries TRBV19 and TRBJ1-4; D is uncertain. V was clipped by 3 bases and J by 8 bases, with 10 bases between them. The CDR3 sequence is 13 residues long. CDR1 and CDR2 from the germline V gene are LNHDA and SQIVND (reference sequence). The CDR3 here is CASSIVPYEKLFF. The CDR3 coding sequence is TGTGCCAGTAGTATTGTCCCCTACGAAAAACTGTTTTTT.

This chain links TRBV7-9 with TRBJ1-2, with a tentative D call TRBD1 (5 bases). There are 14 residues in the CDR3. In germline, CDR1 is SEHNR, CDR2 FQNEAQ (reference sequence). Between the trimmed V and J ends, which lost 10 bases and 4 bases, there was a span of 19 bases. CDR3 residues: CAIRTDDSAYGYTF. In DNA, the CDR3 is TGTGCCATCCGGACCGACGACAGCGCCTATGGCTACACCTTC.

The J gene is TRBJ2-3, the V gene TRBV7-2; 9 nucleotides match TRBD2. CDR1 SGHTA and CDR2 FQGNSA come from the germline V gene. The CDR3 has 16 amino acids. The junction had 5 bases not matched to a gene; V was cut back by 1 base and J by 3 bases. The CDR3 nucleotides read TGTGCCAGCAGCTTAGACAACAGCGGGAGGACAGATACGCAGTATTTT. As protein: CASSLDNSGRTDTQYF.

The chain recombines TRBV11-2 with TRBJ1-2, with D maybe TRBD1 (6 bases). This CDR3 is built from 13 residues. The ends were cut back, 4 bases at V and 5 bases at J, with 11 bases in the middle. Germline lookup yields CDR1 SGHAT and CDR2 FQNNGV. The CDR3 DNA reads TGTGCCAGCAGCTGGAATCAGGGGTATGGCTACACCTTC. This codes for CASSWNQGYGYTF.

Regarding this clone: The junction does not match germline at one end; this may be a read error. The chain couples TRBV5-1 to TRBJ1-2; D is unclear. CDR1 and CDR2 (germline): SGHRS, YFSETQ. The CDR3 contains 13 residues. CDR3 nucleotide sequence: TGCGCCAGCAGCTTGGGCCGTGGGAGGCCGGGTCCTTTC. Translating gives CASSLGRGRPGPF. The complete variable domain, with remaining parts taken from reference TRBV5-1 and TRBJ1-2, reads KAGVTQTPRYLIKTRGQQVTLSCSPISGHRSVSWYQQTPGQGLQFLFEYFSETQRNKGNFPGRFSGRQFSNSRSEMNVSTLELGDSALYLCASSLGRGRPGPFGSGTRLTVV.

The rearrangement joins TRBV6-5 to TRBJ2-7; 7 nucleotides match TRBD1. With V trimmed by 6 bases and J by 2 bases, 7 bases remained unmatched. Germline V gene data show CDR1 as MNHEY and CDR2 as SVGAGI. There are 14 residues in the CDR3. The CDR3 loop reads CASRLTQGAYEQYF. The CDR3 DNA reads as TGTGCCAGCAGGTTGACGCAGGGGGCCTACGAGCAGTACTTC.

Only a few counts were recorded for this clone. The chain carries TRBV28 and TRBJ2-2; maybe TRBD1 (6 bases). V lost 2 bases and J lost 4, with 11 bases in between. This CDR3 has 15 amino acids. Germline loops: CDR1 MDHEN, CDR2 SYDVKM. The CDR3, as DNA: TGTGCCAGCAGTTTAGGACAGAGCGTCACCGGGGAGCTGTTTTTT. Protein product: CASSLGQSVTGELFF. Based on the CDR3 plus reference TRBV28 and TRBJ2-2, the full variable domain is DVKVTQSSRYLVKRTGEKVFLECVQDMDHENMFWYRQDPGLGLRLIYFSYDVKMKEKGDIPEGYSVSREKKERFSLILESASTNQTSMYLCASSLGQSVTGELFFGEGSRLTVL.

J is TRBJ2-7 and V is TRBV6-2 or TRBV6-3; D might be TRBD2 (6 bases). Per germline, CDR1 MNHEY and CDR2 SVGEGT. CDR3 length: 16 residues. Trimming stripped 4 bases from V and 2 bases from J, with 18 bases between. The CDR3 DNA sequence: TGTGCCAGCAGTTCGCCGGGGGTAAGGGCTGCCTACGAGCAGTACTTC. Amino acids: CASSSPGVRAAYEQYF.

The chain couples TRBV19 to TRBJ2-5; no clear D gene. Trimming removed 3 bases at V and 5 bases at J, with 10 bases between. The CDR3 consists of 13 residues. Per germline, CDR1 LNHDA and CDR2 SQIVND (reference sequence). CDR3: CASSIRRQETQYF. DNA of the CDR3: TGTGCCAGTAGTATTAGGCGGCAGGAGACCCAGTACTTC.

The CDR3 sequence is CASSQEGASGDREQYF. The CDR3, as DNA: TGTGCCAGCAGCCAAGAAGGGGCTAGCGGGGATCGAGAGCAGTACTTC. The chain is built from TRBV4-2 and TRBJ2-7; TRBD2 aligns across 9 bases. After removal of 0 bases from V and 7 bases from J, the junction contained 10 bases not matched to a gene. Looked up from germline, CDR1 is LGHNA and CDR2 is YNFKEQ. The CDR3 runs 16 residues.

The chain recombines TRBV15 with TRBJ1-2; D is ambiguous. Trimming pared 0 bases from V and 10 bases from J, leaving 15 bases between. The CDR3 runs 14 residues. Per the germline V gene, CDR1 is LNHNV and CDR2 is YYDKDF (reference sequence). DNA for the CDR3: TGTGCCACCAGCAGAGATCGAGGGAGGGTGGACTACACCTTC. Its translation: CATSRDRGRVDYTF.

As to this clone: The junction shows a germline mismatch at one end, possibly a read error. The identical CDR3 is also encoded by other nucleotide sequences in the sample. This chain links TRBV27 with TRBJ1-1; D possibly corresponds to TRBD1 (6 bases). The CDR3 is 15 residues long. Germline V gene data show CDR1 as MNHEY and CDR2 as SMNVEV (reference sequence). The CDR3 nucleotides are TGTGCCAGCAGTTTATGGCCAGGGGCCCGGGGTGAAGCCTTCTTT. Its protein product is CASSLWPGARGEAFF.

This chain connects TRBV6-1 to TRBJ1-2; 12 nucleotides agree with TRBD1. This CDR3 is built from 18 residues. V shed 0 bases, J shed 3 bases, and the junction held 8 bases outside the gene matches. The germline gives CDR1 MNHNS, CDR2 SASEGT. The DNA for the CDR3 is TGTGCCAGCAGTGAAGCGGGACAGGGGGCGCGTGAATACTATGGCTACACCTTC. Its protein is CASSEAGQGAREYYGYTF.

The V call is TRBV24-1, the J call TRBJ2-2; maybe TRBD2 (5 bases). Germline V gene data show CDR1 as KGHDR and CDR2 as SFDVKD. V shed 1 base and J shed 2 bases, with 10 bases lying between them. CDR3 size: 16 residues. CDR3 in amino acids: CATSDLSTGNTGELFF. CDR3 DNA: TGTGCCACCAGTGATTTATCGACGGGAAACACCGGGGAGCTGTTTTTT.

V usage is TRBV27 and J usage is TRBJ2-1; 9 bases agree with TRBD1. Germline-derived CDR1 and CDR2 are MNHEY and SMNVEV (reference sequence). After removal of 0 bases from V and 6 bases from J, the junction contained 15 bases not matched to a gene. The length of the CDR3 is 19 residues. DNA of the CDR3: TGTGCCAGCAGTTTATCGGTCCTACTGGACAGGGGAAGGGGCAATGAGCAGTTCTTC. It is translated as CASSLSVLLDRGRGNEQFF.